What follows are 31 T cell receptor beta chains derived from one specimen sequenced in a study of blood T cell repertoires in COVID-19. Here immunoSEQ multiplex PCR was the method, and the copy in TCRdb shows in-frame clones only, minus some. The table shows under 150,000 clones, with around 83% occurring only once. The sequenced material came from peripheral blood. The origin of the receptors is a man at least 80 years old with active or convalescent COVID-19.

J is TRBJ1-2 and V is TRBV18, with D possibly TRBD1 on 5 matching bases. Trimming took off 2 bases at V and 6 bases at J, with 22 bases between the two ends. This CDR3 is 17 amino acids long. CDR1 KGHSH and CDR2 LQKENI come from the germline V gene. The CDR3, as DNA: TGTGCCAGCTCACCAACTTCCGAGCCCAGGGTAGAGAATGGCTACACCTTC. Amino acids: CASSPTSEPRVENGYTF.

This clone was found once. This rearrangement joins TRBV6-5 to TRBJ2-3; 9 positions agree with TRBD1. With V trimmed by 6 bases and J by 0 bases, 1 base remained unmatched. CDR3 length: 14 residues. CDR1 is MNHEY and CDR2 is SVGAGI in the germline V gene. The CDR3 is CASSTGGSTDTQYF. The CDR3 coding sequence is TGTGCCAGCAGCACAGGGGGCAGCACAGATACGCAGTATTTT.

This chain uses TRBV7-8 with TRBJ2-7; D possibly corresponds to TRBD1 (6 bases). Trimming removed 0 bases from V and 3 bases from J, with 9 bases in between. CDR1 and CDR2 (germline): SGHVS, FQNEAQ. The CDR3 runs to 14 residues. The CDR3 here is CASSLAGQVYEQYF. Written as DNA, the CDR3 is TGTGCCAGCAGCTTAGCGGGACAAGTCTACGAGCAGTACTTC.

The J gene is TRBJ2-7, the V gene TRBV7-2, with 8 nucleotides matching TRBD2. Germline CDR1 SGHTA, CDR2 FQGNSA. The CDR3 is 15 residues long. After removal of 4 bases from V and 4 bases from J, the junction contained 9 bases not matched to a gene. CDR3 sequence reads: CASSSSRAGGYEQYF. The DNA for the CDR3 is TGTGCCAGCAGCTCCTCTCGTGCGGGGGGTTACGAGCAGTACTTC.

The chain joins TRBV28 to TRBJ1-2; 9 positions agree with TRBD1. This CDR3 spans 17 amino acids. Trimming at V came to 8 bases and at J to 4 bases, leaving 17 bases not matched to a gene. CDR1 and CDR2 from the germline V gene are MDHEN and SYDVKM. CDR3 sequence reads: CASHKPTGQGGGYGYTF. As DNA, the CDR3 is TGTGCCAGCCATAAGCCCACGGGACAGGGTGGAGGCTATGGCTACACCTTC.

The chain carries TRBV5-6 and TRBJ2-3; maybe TRBD2 (5 bases). Between the trimmed V and J ends, which lost 1 base and 3 bases, there was a span of 15 bases. The CDR3 has 16 residues. The germline V gene encodes CDR1 SGHDT and CDR2 YYEEEE. In DNA form, the CDR3 reads TGTGCCAGCAGCTTGTTGTGGGAGATGGGGACAGATACGCAGTATTTT. Translated: CASSLLWEMGTDTQYF.

CDR3 in amino acids: CSASRQGIVNTEAFF. Here the CDR3 DNA reads TGCAGTGCTAGTAGACAGGGCATAGTGAACACTGAAGCTTTCTTT. The chain employs TRBV20-1 and TRBJ1-1; 7 bases line up with TRBD1. The CDR3 loop spans 15 amino acids. Germline loops: CDR1 DFQATT, CDR2 SNEGSKA (reference sequence). V trimming: 3 bases; J trimming: 0 bases; junction bases outside the gene matches: 7.

The V gene is TRBV27, the J gene TRBJ2-5, with 8 positions matching TRBD1. V shed 5 bases and J 2 bases; nucleotides not matched to a gene: 1. Germline lookup yields CDR1 MNHEY and CDR2 SMNVEV (reference sequence). This CDR3 contains 13 residues. Written as DNA, the CDR3 is TGTGCCAGCAGTCAGGGGGCACAAGAGACCCAGTACTTC. It translates to CASSQGAQETQYF.

The gene calls are TRBV19 and TRBJ1-1; 7 nucleotides line up with TRBD1. In germline, CDR1 is LNHDA, CDR2 SQIVND (reference sequence). The J segment lost 0 bases and the V segment lost 7 bases, leaving 5 bases of the junction unmatched. CDR3 size: 14 residues. This CDR3 reads CASTRDRMNTEAFF. CDR3 DNA sequence: TGTGCCAGTACTCGGGACAGAATGAACACTGAAGCTTTCTTT.

The chain uses TRBV7-2 and TRBJ1-4; TRBD1 might be the D (6 bases). V lost 1 base and J 2 bases, leaving 11 bases between the germline ends. The CDR3 is made up of 16 amino acids. The germline gives CDR1 SGHTA, CDR2 FQGNSA. CDR3 region: CASSLGRGWTNEKLFF. The CDR3 nucleotides are TGTGCCAGCAGCTTAGGCAGGGGATGGACTAATGAAAAACTGTTTTTT.

There are a few counts of this clone. This chain joins TRBV5-6 and TRBJ1-3; no reliable D call. Trimming shortened V by 4 bases and J by 1 base, and 6 bases separated the two germline ends. The length of the CDR3 is 13 residues. CDR1 and CDR2 from the germline V gene are SGHDT and YYEEEE. As DNA, the CDR3 is TGTGCCAGCAGCCCGGGATCTGGAAACACCATATATTTT. It encodes CASSPGSGNTIYF.

The chain combines TRBV4-3 with TRBJ2-7; D may be TRBD1 (6 bases). V shed 6 bases and J shed 2 bases, with 11 bases lying between them. CDR1 is LGHNA, CDR2 YSLEER, per germline. The CDR3 runs to 13 residues. CDR3 in DNA: TGCGCCAGCAGTCACAGGGTGGCCTACGAGCAGTACTTC. Its translation: CASSHRVAYEQYF.

The chain is built from TRBV3-1 (or the pseudogene TRBV3-2) and TRBJ1-1, with D possibly TRBD1 on 6 matching bases. Germline assignment: CDR1 LGHDT and CDR2 YNNKEL (reference sequence). The length of the CDR3 is 15 residues. V shed 2 bases and J shed 1 base, with 11 bases lying between them. As DNA, the CDR3 is TGTGCCAGCAGCCAAATCGGGGGGCGGAACACTGAAGCTTTCTTT. It encodes CASSQIGGRNTEAFF.

This clone has just one count. The chain combines TRBV7-9 with TRBJ1-5, with 9 positions matching TRBD1. V lost 4 bases to trimming and J lost 5 bases; unmatched junction nucleotides: 3. The CDR3 loop spans 14 amino acids. Looked up from germline, CDR1 is SEHNR and CDR2 is FQNEAQ (reference sequence). The CDR3 DNA is TGTGCCAGCAGCTCGGGACAGGGAGATCAGCCCCAGCATTTT. It specifies CASSSGQGDQPQHF.

J is TRBJ2-2 and V is TRBV18; possible D gene TRBD1, 6 bases. V lost 4 bases to trimming and J lost 0 bases, with 12 bases between them. This CDR3 contains 16 residues. Germline assignment: CDR1 KGHSH and CDR2 LQKENI. This CDR3 reads CASSRPGQTNTGELFF. CDR3 DNA sequence: TGTGCCAGCTCACGCCCCGGACAGACGAACACCGGGGAGCTGTTTTTT.

The rearrangement joins TRBV7-6 to TRBJ2-3, with D possibly TRBD1 on 6 matching bases. Germline V gene lookup returns CDR1 SGHVS and CDR2 FNYEAQ. This CDR3 contains 15 residues. Between the trimmed V and J ends, which lost 5 bases and 4 bases, there was a span of 16 bases. Written as DNA, the CDR3 is TGTGCCAGCAGCCTGGGAACAGGGATGCCAGATACGCAGTATTTT. The encoded protein is CASSLGTGMPDTQYF.

This clone was counted once. J is TRBJ1-6 and V is TRBV12-3 or TRBV12-4; D not resolved. Trimming left V 5 bases short and J 14 bases short, with 13 bases between. The CDR3 runs 12 residues. CDR3 in DNA: TGTGCCAGCAGTCCCAGATCAGAGGCCCTCCACTTT. As protein: CASSPRSEALHF.

The chain employs TRBV5-5 and TRBJ2-1; 8 nucleotides align to TRBD2. Per germline, CDR1 SGHKS and CDR2 YYEKEE (reference sequence). With 0 bases clipped from V and 9 bases from J, the junction kept 11 bases outside the gene matches. The CDR3 runs to 16 residues. The CDR3 loop is CASSLDQAGVFGEQFF. CDR3 sequence (DNA): TGTGCCAGCAGCTTGGATCAAGCGGGGGTCTTTGGTGAGCAGTTCTTC.

The chain couples TRBV7-9 to TRBJ1-2; 7 nucleotides match TRBD1. V was clipped by 4 bases and J by 5 bases; unmatched bases: 13. The germline CDR1 and CDR2 sequences are SEHNR and FQNEAQ (reference sequence). This CDR3 is 16 amino acids long. CDR3 loop: CASSYDGQVWAYGYTF. The CDR3 DNA reads TGTGCCAGCAGCTACGACGGACAGGTTTGGGCGTATGGCTACACCTTC. The whole variable domain, filled in from reference TRBV7-9 and TRBJ1-2, reads DTGVSQNPRHKITKRGQNVTFRCDPISEHNRLYWYRQTLGQGPEFLTYFQNEAQLEKSRLLSDRFSAERPKGSFSTLEIQRTEQGDSAMYLCASSYDGQVWAYGYTFGSGTRLTVV.

This clone was recorded once. V gene TRBV15 combines with J gene TRBJ1-6; D ambiguous. CDR3 size: 16 residues. Germline V gives CDR1 LNHNV, CDR2 YYDKDF (reference sequence). V was trimmed by 3 bases and J by 2 bases, leaving 11 bases between them. Here the CDR3 DNA reads TGTGCCACCAGCAGCCCCCTAGAAGCCTATAATTCACCCCTCCACTTT. Translated, it gives CATSSPLEAYNSPLHF.

V and J are TRBV3-1 (or the pseudogene TRBV3-2) and TRBJ2-1; 7 bases agree with TRBD1. Trimming took 2 bases from V and 7 from J; bases not matched to a gene: 11. The CDR3 spans 16 residues. CDR1 is LGHDT, CDR2 YNNKEL, per germline (reference sequence). CDR3 sequence reads: CASSQTPAGGRNEQFF. Here the CDR3 DNA reads TGTGCCAGCAGCCAAACACCGGCAGGGGGTCGGAATGAGCAGTTCTTC.

This rearrangement joins TRBV5-8 to TRBJ1-2, with 10 bases fitting TRBD1. This CDR3 region has 16 residues. The junction had 8 bases not matched to a gene; V was cut back by 3 bases and J by 3 bases. Germline-derived CDR1 and CDR2 are SGHTS and YDEGEE. The CDR3 protein is CASSSDRTGGYYGYTF. Here the CDR3 DNA reads TGTGCCAGCAGCTCGGACAGGACAGGGGGGTACTATGGCTACACCTTC.

This clone has just one count. The chain joins TRBV6-1 to TRBJ1-2; D is ambiguous. Trimming cost V 1 base and J 4 bases, with 13 bases left between them. CDR3 length equals 15 residues. Germline CDR1 is MNHNS and CDR2 is SASEGT. The CDR3, as DNA: TGTGCCAGCAGTGAAGTGTCGGAGGCCCTCTATGGCTACACCTTC. It translates to CASSEVSEALYGYTF.

In this sample, this clone turned up a few times. CDR3 residues: CASTKFGGQGGELFF. The CDR3 region has the DNA TGTGCCAGCACTAAGTTCGGGGGGCAAGGCGGGGAGCTGTTTTTT. The V call is TRBV6-5, the J call TRBJ2-2; D might be TRBD2 (7 bases). V was clipped by 7 bases and J by 7 bases, with 19 bases between them. Germline loops: CDR1 MNHEY, CDR2 SVGAGI. The CDR3 is 15 amino acids.

This sequence joins TRBV7-3 and TRBJ2-7; 9 nucleotides align to TRBD1. The J segment lost 3 bases and the V segment lost 4 bases, leaving 7 bases of the junction unmatched. CDR1 and CDR2 (germline): SGHTA, FQGTGA. The CDR3 is 15 residues long. The CDR3 spells CASSSGRTGDYEQYF. The CDR3 coding sequence is TGTGCCAGCAGCTCCGGACGGACAGGGGACTACGAGCAGTACTTC.

The V gene is TRBV6-5, the J gene TRBJ2-5; 8 nucleotides line up with TRBD1. The junction had 6 bases not matched to a gene; V was cut back by 2 bases and J by 1 base. CDR1 is MNHEY, CDR2 SVGAGI, per germline. This CDR3 is 16 amino acids long. The CDR3 DNA sequence: TGTGCCAGCAGTTACACAGGACAGGGAGCCCAAGAGACCCAGTACTTC. This gives the protein CASSYTGQGAQETQYF.

The table lists this clone with a count of one. The chain joins TRBV9 to TRBJ1-2; D is perhaps TRBD1 (5 bases). The CDR3 contains 14 residues. V was clipped by 0 bases and J by 5 bases, with 11 bases between them. Germline assignment: CDR1 SGDLS and CDR2 YYNGEE. In DNA form, the CDR3 reads TGTGCCAGCAGCGTAGAAGGGAGGGGATATGGCTACACCTTC. This sequence encodes CASSVEGRGYGYTF.

CDR3: CASSYTDRPQGYGYTF. CDR3 DNA sequence: TGCGCCAGCAGCTATACCGACCGACCCCAGGGCTATGGCTACACCTTC. The chain uses TRBV5-1 and TRBJ1-2; D may be TRBD1 (5 bases). CDR3 length: 16 residues. Trimming shortened V by 3 bases and J by 4 bases, and 19 bases separated the two germline ends. Germline V gene data show CDR1 as SGHRS and CDR2 as YFSETQ.

This clone has just a few counts. The rearrangement joins TRBV6-2 or TRBV6-3 to TRBJ1-2, with 7 bases that match TRBD1. Trimming at V came to 5 bases and at J to 4 bases, leaving 7 bases not matched to a gene. The CDR3 sequence is 14 residues long. The germline V gene encodes CDR1 MNHEY and CDR2 SVGEGT. Here the CDR3 reads CASSTDREVYGYTF. The CDR3 DNA is TGTGCCAGCAGTACTGACAGGGAGGTCTATGGCTACACCTTC.

A single count supports this clone. This chain links TRBV27 with TRBJ1-5, with 7 bases that match TRBD1. Germline CDR1 and CDR2: MNHEY and SMNVEV (reference sequence). V shed 6 bases and J 7 bases; nucleotides not matched to a gene: 12. The CDR3 spans 15 residues. CDR3 nucleotide sequence: TGTGCCAGCAGCTCCTCCGGGACAGTGATCCAGCCCCAGCATTTT. Translation gives CASSSSGTVIQPQHF.

The CDR3 loop is CASSQEFLAGGPGEQFF. The CDR3 nucleotides are TGCGCCAGCAGCCAAGAATTTCTAGCGGGGGGGCCGGGTGAGCAGTTCTTC. This sequence joins TRBV4-1 and TRBJ2-1, with TRBD2 matching over 12 bases. CDR1 is MGHRA, CDR2 YSYEKL, per germline. The CDR3 has 17 residues. J gave up 9 bases and V 0 bases, and 9 bases lay outside the gene matches.